This TCR beta chain was obtained from a study of shared clonotypes between healthy human individuals. Study-level points and caveats: Naive subsets generally exceeded memory subsets in estimated richness. The authors expected sequencing depth to affect clonotype sharing among donors.

Worth noting for this clone: What it binds is not known.

The CDR3 covers 14 residues. Per germline, CDR1 SNHLY and CDR2 FYNNEI. With 10 bases removed from V and 4 bases from J, the gap between germline ends came to 19 bases. For every subset, genomic DNA was evenly distributed across several immunoSEQ plates. When replicate PCRs were run on sorted subsets, they used 200 ng DNA, approximately 27,000 T cell genomes. The table came from immunoSEQ multiplex PCR; TCRdb's copy has only in-frame clones and leaves some out. This table has about 2.3 million clones, roughly 92% appearing once. What was sequenced was naive CD4+ T cells from PBMCs. This sample's subset: CD45RA+ positively selected. This chain uses TRBV2 with TRBJ1-2, with D possibly matching TRBD1 (6 bases). This sequence originates from a man aged 18 to 30 in good health. Some clones in this sample may be carry-over from other donors' samples. CDR3 amino acids: CANRPDSRSYGYTF. The DNA for the CDR3 is TGTGCCAACCGTCCGGACAGCCGTAGCTATGGCTACACCTTC.